The 6 T cell receptor beta chains given below trace back to one sample, sequenced in a study of response to subunit inactivated influenza vaccine. TCRdb recomputed calls from the RT-PCR reads with MiXCR, one row per CDR3 protein. In the table there are 750,000 to 850,000 distinct CDR3 sequences, around a sixth of which are singletons. Sequenced here: PBMCs from blood, sampled around 5 days after vaccination. Every receptor here comes from a man in his fifties who received an inactivated influenza vaccine.

The V gene is TRBV7-9, the J gene TRBJ1-2; 8 nucleotides align to TRBD1. The V gene end was trimmed by 3 bases and the J gene end by 2 bases; junction bases not matched to a gene: 5. Per germline, CDR1 SEHNR and CDR2 FQNEAQ (reference sequence). The CDR3 covers 15 residues. The CDR3 nucleotides read TGTGCCAGCAGCTTGGGGGACAGGATCAACTATGGCTACACCTTC. Its protein is CASSLGDRINYGYTF. Combining the CDR3 with reference TRBV7-9 and TRBJ1-2 gives the whole variable domain DTGVSQNPRHKITKRGQNVTFRCDPISEHNRLYWYRQTLGQGPEFLTYFQNEAQLEKSRLLSDRFSAERPKGSFSTLEIQRTEQGDSAMYLCASSLGDRINYGYTFGSGTRLTVV.

This chain links TRBV5-1 with TRBJ1-5, with D uncertain. The CDR3 loop spans 13 amino acids. V lost 3 bases and J 0 bases, leaving 4 bases between the germline ends. Germline CDR1 SGHRS, CDR2 YFSETQ. The CDR3 here is CASSYVSNQPQHF. The CDR3 DNA follows: TGCGCCAGCAGCTATGTTAGCAATCAGCCCCAGCATTTT.

CDR3 sequence: CASSLAPISGRVEAFF. The CDR3 coding sequence is TGTGCCAGCAGCTTAGCGCCTATTTCCGGACGGGTTGAAGCTTTCTTT. V and J are TRBV7-8 and TRBJ1-1; D is undetermined. CDR3 length equals 16 residues. Germline assignment: CDR1 SGHVS and CDR2 FQNEAQ. V was shortened by 0 bases and J by 7 bases, with 18 bases between the two germline ends.

This clonotype came up many times. The chain has TRBV6-5 and TRBJ2-5, with 7 positions matching TRBD2. CDR1 is MNHEY, CDR2 SVGAGI, per germline. The V gene end was trimmed by 0 bases and the J gene end by 2 bases; junction bases not matched to a gene: 3. This CDR3 is built from 15 residues. CDR3 sequence: CASSYSWGGQETQYF. Here the CDR3 DNA reads TGTGCCAGCAGTTACTCGTGGGGGGGACAAGAGACCCAGTACTTC.

This clonotype occurred many times. The chain recombines TRBV12-3 or TRBV12-4 with TRBJ1-2; D is perhaps TRBD1 (6 bases). Trimming cost V 6 bases and J 4 bases, with 9 bases left between them. The CDR3 spans 12 residues. CDR3 nucleotide sequence: TGTGCCAGCAGCCCAGGGGTCTATGGCTACACCTTC. Its translation: CASSPGVYGYTF.

This clonotype was picked up a small number of times. The chain joins TRBV20-1 to TRBJ1-5, with D possibly matching TRBD1 (5 bases). V lost 3 bases, J lost 3 bases, and 12 bases lay in between. This CDR3 has 14 amino acids. The germline CDR1 and CDR2 sequences are DFQATT and SNEGSKA (reference sequence). The CDR3 loop is CSARVGELNQPQHF. The CDR3 coding sequence is TGCAGTGCTAGGGTAGGGGAGCTCAATCAGCCCCAGCATTTT.